Following are 15 T cell receptor beta chains from one sample sequenced in a study of shared clonotypes between healthy human individuals. Naive CD8 cells comprised CD45RO-negative, CCR7-positively selected cells, excluding terminally differentiated effector memory CD45RA+ cells. Clones were read by immunoSEQ multiplex PCR, and TCRdb kept only the in-frame ones, dropping some. The sample lists about 870,000 clones, 80% to 95% occurring once. Sequencing input: naive CD8+ T cells sorted from blood. Source of these receptors: a young man in good health.

The gene calls are TRBV28 and TRBJ1-5; 8 bases line up with TRBD1. CDR3 length equals 16 residues. Trimming cost V 3 bases and J 1 base; bases outside gene matches: 5. Per the germline V gene, CDR1 is MDHEN and CDR2 is SYDVKM. The CDR3 nucleotides read TGTGCCAGCAGTTTTCTCAGGGGGCCGAGCAATCAGCCCCAGCATTTT. Translating it yields CASSFLRGPSNQPQHF. The variable domain in full, with the rest retrieved from reference TRBV28 and TRBJ1-5, is DVKVTQSSRYLVKRTGEKVFLECVQDMDHENMFWYRQDPGLGLRLIYFSYDVKMKEKGDIPEGYSVSREKKERFSLILESASTNQTSMYLCASSFLRGPSNQPQHFGDGTRLSIL.

This chain connects TRBV7-9 to TRBJ2-5; D may be TRBD2 (6 bases). V was pared by 2 bases and J by 5 bases, with 15 bases between. CDR3 length: 15 residues. The germline V gene has CDR1 SEHNR and CDR2 FQNEAQ (reference sequence). Here the CDR3 DNA reads TGTGCCAGCAGCTTAAGTGATGCAGGGAGGGAGACCCAGTACTTC. It specifies CASSLSDAGRETQYF.

The genes are TRBV7-5 and TRBJ1-1. TRBV7-5 counts as a pseudogene. The CDR3 runs 14 residues. CDR3 coding DNA: TGTGTCAGAAGCTCTAAGGATATGAACACTGAAGCTTTCTTT. It yields the protein CVRSSKDMNTEAFF.

DNA of the CDR3: TGTGCCAGCAGTCTGTGGGACACGAACACTGAAGCTTTCTTT. Translated: CASSLWDTNTEAFF. V gene TRBV27 combines with J gene TRBJ1-1; tentative D call: TRBD1 (6 bases). Germline values: CDR1 MNHEY, CDR2 SMNVEV (reference sequence). The CDR3 contains 14 residues. V lost 5 bases and J lost 1, with 11 bases in between.

The rearrangement uses TRBV19 and TRBJ2-7; TRBD1 agrees at 8 bases. CDR1 and CDR2 from the germline V gene are LNHDA and SQIVND (reference sequence). The CDR3 covers 13 residues. The V segment lost 10 bases and the J segment 2 bases; nucleotides outside the gene matches: 7. CDR3 residues: CATSTGVAYEQYF. Here the CDR3 DNA reads TGTGCCACCTCGACAGGGGTGGCCTACGAGCAGTACTTC.

This rearrangement joins TRBV11-2 to TRBJ2-7, with no clear D. From germline, CDR1 is SGHAT and CDR2 FQNNGV. CDR3 length equals 13 residues. The germline V and J ends were trimmed by 5 bases and 6 bases, with 14 bases remaining between them. The CDR3 DNA reads TGTGCCAGCAGCGTCGGGCCCTACCCCGAGCAGTACTTC. Protein product: CASSVGPYPEQYF.

The chain couples TRBV12-2 to TRBJ2-2. TRBV12-2 is reported as a pseudogene. CDR3 length: 17 amino acids. CDR3 DNA: TGTGCAAGTCGCTTAGGGCCATACCAAGGGGGGACCGGGGAGCTGTTTTTT. Residues: CASRLGPYQGGTGELFF.

The V call is TRBV27, the J call TRBJ2-7, with 13 bases lining up with TRBD2. V was pared by 8 bases and J by 6 bases, with 10 bases of the junction left unmatched. The CDR3 has 15 amino acids. The germline CDR1 and CDR2 sequences are MNHEY and SMNVEV (reference sequence). The CDR3 spells CASQLAGGPNAEQYF. In DNA, the CDR3 is TGTGCCAGCCAACTAGCGGGAGGGCCCAATGCCGAGCAGTACTTC.

The chain combines TRBV19 with TRBJ2-5; 9 nucleotides align to TRBD1. The CDR3 is made up of 20 amino acids. From germline, CDR1 is LNHDA and CDR2 SQIVND (reference sequence). The junction had 19 bases not matched to a gene; V was cut back by 4 bases and J by 1 base. CDR3 in DNA: TGTGCCAGTAGTACCTATCGTCCGGGACAGGGAGTTTCCATCCAAGAGACCCAGTACTTC. Translation gives CASSTYRPGQGVSIQETQYF.

This clone occurred once. The sample carries other DNA sequences with the same CDR3. As DNA, the CDR3 is TGCAGCGCCGGGACGGGAACCTACGAGCAGTACTTC. This gives the protein CSAGTGTYEQYF. The chain joins TRBV29-1 to TRBJ2-7, with D tentatively TRBD1 or TRBD2 (5 bases each). V gave up 7 bases and J gave up 2 bases, with 12 bases separating them. The CDR3 runs 12 residues. The germline V gene encodes CDR1 SQVTM and CDR2 ANQGSEA.

The V and J genes are TRBV11-3 and TRBJ2-7; 9 nucleotides match TRBD2. J was trimmed by 3 bases and V by 6 bases; bases with no gene match: 6. Germline V gives CDR1 SGHNT, CDR2 YENEEA. The CDR3 runs 14 residues. The CDR3 DNA follows: TGTGCCAGCAGTAGGAGCGGGAGGTTCTACGAGCAGTACTTC. As protein: CASSRSGRFYEQYF.

CDR3 protein: CASRDGTAGPEAFF. The CDR3, as DNA: TGTGCCAGCAGGGACGGGACAGCTGGGCCTGAAGCTTTCTTT. V gene TRBV5-6 combines with J gene TRBJ1-1; TRBD1 matches at 7 bases. The CDR3 has 14 amino acids. V lost 5 bases and J lost 6; bases outside the gene matches: 10. Per germline, CDR1 SGHDT and CDR2 YYEEEE.

The chain uses TRBV19 and TRBJ2-7, with D perhaps matching TRBD1 (7 bases). The CDR3 has 13 amino acids. V was cut by 1 base and J by 12 bases, with 16 bases left in between. CDR1 is LNHDA, CDR2 SQIVND, per germline (reference sequence). The CDR3 loop is CASSIVGGGGLYF. The CDR3 bases are TGTGCCAGTAGTATAGTTGGAGGGGGCGGGCTGTACTTC.

The V and J genes are TRBV11-2 and TRBJ2-5; TRBD1 might be the D (6 bases). V was shortened by 2 bases and J by 5 bases, with 9 bases between the two germline ends. This CDR3 region has 13 residues. The germline CDR1 and CDR2 sequences are SGHAT and FQNNGV. CDR3 in amino acids: CASSLNRVETQYF. CDR3 DNA: TGTGCCAGCAGCTTAAACAGGGTGGAGACCCAGTACTTC.

The chain uses TRBV19 and TRBJ1-5; D is ambiguous. The ends were cut back, 6 bases at V and 5 bases at J, with 20 bases in the middle. This CDR3 is built from 16 residues. The germline CDR1 and CDR2 sequences are LNHDA and SQIVND (reference sequence). The CDR3 DNA reads as TGTGCCAGTAGCCCTGCTATGGGTTCCCTCCATCAGCCCCAGCATTTT. Translating it yields CASSPAMGSLHQPQHF. Filled out from reference TRBV19 and TRBJ1-5, the complete variable domain reads DGGITQSPKYLFRKEGQNVTLSCEQNLNHDAMYWYRQDPGQGLRLIYYSQIVNDFQKGDIAEGYSVSREKKESFPLTVTSAQKNPTAFYLCASSPAMGSLHQPQHFGDGTRLSIL.